This T cell receptor beta chain emerged from a study of OX40 agonist ivuxolimab in advanced cancers. Study findings and constraints: CD8+ T cells were the subset that, on average, had more expanded clones than CD4+.

Using immunoSEQ multiplex PCR, the repertoire was profiled, and TCRdb retains in-frame clones only, with some absent. This table has 150,000 to 170,000 clones, 94% appearing once. The CDR3 length is 16 residues. Per germline, CDR1 MGHRA and CDR2 YSYEKL. V gave up 1 base and J gave up 5 bases; unmatched junction bases: 6. Comment on this clone: Its specificity is not known.

The source material was CD4+ or CD8+ T cells sorted from blood, sampled in a trial of the OX40 agonist ivuxolimab. The TCR was taken from an adult with an advanced solid tumor such as melanoma, head and neck, liver or kidney cancer. The chain employs TRBV4-1 and TRBJ2-2, with 8 bases fitting TRBD1. CDR3 region: CASSQVGRGRTGELFF. The CDR3 region has the DNA TGCGCCAGCAGCCAAGTGGGCAGGGGGCGGACCGGGGAGCTGTTTTTT.